The following is a T cell receptor beta chain sequence with its context. What it binds is not known. The source of the sample is a study of molecular identifiers for immune sequencing clone quantification. Study findings and constraints: For effector cells, clones above 20 RNA copies held over 99% of molecules; for naive cells, under 1%.

Per the germline V gene, CDR1 is SEHNR and CDR2 is FQNEAQ (reference sequence). The CDR3 covers 14 residues. V was pared by 4 bases and J by 1 base, with 11 bases between. TCRdb re-called the PCR reads through MiXCR, storing one row per CDR3 protein. Of 550,000 to 750,000 distinct CDR3 sequences in the sample, 20% were seen once. The chain couples TRBV7-9 to TRBJ2-7; D might be TRBD1 (5 bases). This TCR was recovered from a human donor in good health. Some libraries in this study had Jurkat cell RNA spiked in. The sample taken for sequencing was naive CD8+ T cells from blood, with Jurkat cell RNA spiked in. Documented subset: FACS-sorted CD8+CD4-CCR7+CD45RA+ naive T cells. Written as DNA, the CDR3 is TGTGCCAGCAGCTCACCGGACAAATCCTACGAGCAGTACTTC. Translation gives CASSSPDKSYEQYF.